This is a list of T cell receptor beta chains from one sample in a study of regulatory T cells in long-lasting Graves disease. TCRdb re-called the multiplex PCR reads through MiXCR, storing one row per CDR3 protein. The table shows about 530,000 distinct CDR3 sequences, with 15% to 20% occurring only once. These data are also associated with another study on T cells in Graves' hyperthyroidism and ophthalmopathy.

The input for sequencing was peripheral blood mononuclear cells (PBMCs), taken at new diagnosis, from a patient treated with antithyroid drugs. The receptors were sampled from a woman aged 35-60 years with Graves disease. Both conserved end residues are part of each CDR3. D genes are given only for firm matches. Some rows mark clone size as missing; the rest say once, few, many or name a class of expanded clone.

TRBJ1-4	13	TRBV3-1	.	many	CASSQDPNEKLFF	TGTGCCAGCAGCCAAGATCCGAATGAAAAACTGTTTTTT
TRBJ1-2	16	TRBV9	TRBD1	few	CASSPLGTGGTYGYTF	TGTGCCAGCAGCCCCTTAGGGACAGGGGGCACCTATGGCTACACCTTC
TRBJ1-4	18	TRBV11-3	TRBD1	.	CASSSRGDRNATNEKLFF	TGTGCCAGCAGCTCTAGAGGGGACAGAAATGCAACTAATGAAAAACTGTTTTTT
TRBJ2-3	15	TRBV11-2	TRBD1	many	CASSLKGAETDTQYF	TGTGCCAGCAGCTTAAAGGGGGCCGAGACAGATACGCAGTATTTT
TRBJ2-7	14	TRBV5-5	.	few	CASSYGQSIYEQYF	TGTGCCAGCAGCTATGGACAGTCGATCTACGAGCAGTACTTC
TRBJ2-5	14	TRBV3-1	TRBD2	.	CASSGIPGGETQYF	TGTGCCAGCAGCGGAATTCCGGGGGGTGAGACCCAGTACTTC
TRBJ1-6	17	TRBV20-1	.	.	CSARDSKGGANNSPLHF	TGCAGTGCTAGAGATAGTAAGGGGGGCGCGAATAATTCACCCCTCCACTTT
TRBJ2-5	20	TRBV3-1	TRBD2	many	CASSRGQPRRAGGYQETQYF	TGTGCCAGCAGCCGCGGACAGCCAAGAAGAGCGGGGGGGTACCAAGAGACCCAGTACTTC
TRBJ2-7	15	TRBV5-1	.	few	CASSLGSGKTYEQYF	TGCGCCAGCAGCTTGGGGTCAGGGAAAACCTACGAGCAGTACTTC
TRBJ2-5	14	TRBV25-1	.	few	CASSDRATQETQYF	TGTGCCAGCAGTGATCGAGCGACTCAAGAGACCCAGTACTTC
TRBJ2-1	12	TRBV6-2/TRBV6-3	.	many	CASRDPVFEQFF	TGTGCCAGCAGGGACCCCGTATTCGAGCAGTTCTTC
TRBJ1-4	16	TRBV13	.	many	CASSPPVGPLGVKLFF	TGTGCCAGCAGCCCCCCCGTCGGTCCGTTGGGGGTAAAACTGTTTTTT
TRBJ2-7	14	TRBV5-4	.	many	CASSTRMRPNEQYF	TGTGCCAGCAGCACCCGCATGCGCCCCAACGAGCAGTACTTC
TRBJ2-7	14	TRBV12-3/TRBV12-4	TRBD2	few	CASSSAGGVGEQYF	TGTGCCAGCAGTTCAGCCGGGGGGGTCGGCGAGCAGTACTTC
TRBJ2-1	15	TRBV10-3	TRBD2	few	CATTATSGGAHEQFF	TGTGCCACCACCGCAACTAGCGGGGGGGCCCATGAGCAGTTCTTC
TRBJ2-3	14	TRBV5-4	TRBD2	many	CASGSGGYTDTQYF	TGTGCCAGCGGCAGCGGGGGGTACACAGATACGCAGTATTTT
TRBJ2-1	15	TRBV4-1	TRBD2	.	CASSPTSGGVPEQFF	TGCGCCAGCAGCCCTACTAGCGGGGGTGTCCCTGAGCAGTTCTTC
TRBJ1-2	13	TRBV7-8	.	.	CASSFDKDYGYTF	TGTGCCAGCAGCTTTGACAAAGACTATGGCTACACCTTC
TRBJ2-3	14	TRBV20-1	TRBD1	.	CSASDRGSTDTQYF	TGCAGTGCCAGTGACAGGGGGAGCACAGATACGCAGTATTTT
TRBJ2-3	15	TRBV12-3/TRBV12-4	.	.	CASSLPARLTDTQCF	TGTGCCAGCAGTCTCCCAGCCCGACTCACAGATACGCAGTGTTTT
TRBJ1-6	15	TRBV3-1	TRBD1	many	CASSQEWTGNSPLHF	TGTGCCAGCAGCCAAGAGTGGACAGGGAATTCACCCCTCCACTTT
TRBJ2-1	14	TRBV15	.	few	CATSRNSPANEQFF	TGTGCCACCAGCAGAAACTCCCCAGCCAATGAGCAGTTCTTC
TRBJ1-2	14	TRBV7-9	TRBD1	many	CASSPGGEPDGYTF	TGTGCCAGCAGTCCAGGGGGCGAGCCCGATGGCTACACCTTC
TRBJ2-1	16	TRBV4-1	.	.	CASSHDLFGSYNEQFF	TGCGCCAGCAGCCACGACCTGTTTGGGTCCTACAATGAGCAGTTCTTC
TRBJ1-2	13	TRBV6-1	.	.	CASTPSTKYGYTF	TGTGCCAGCACCCCCAGTACTAAATATGGCTACACCTTC
TRBJ2-1	15	TRBV6-5	TRBD2	many	CASSYEIAGGNEQFF	TGTGCCAGCAGTTACGAAATAGCGGGTGGTAATGAGCAGTTCTTC
TRBJ1-6	15	TRBV3-1	.	many	CASSPASSYNSPLHF	TGTGCCAGCAGCCCAGCAAGCTCCTATAATTCACCCCTCCACTTT
TRBJ1-2	15	TRBV7-9	TRBD1	many	CASSQYGQGNYGYTF	TGTGCCAGCAGCCAATACGGACAGGGGAACTATGGCTACACCTTC
TRBJ2-1	15	TRBV12-5	TRBD1	.	CASGFPGQPYNEQFF	TGTGCTAGTGGTTTTCCGGGACAGCCCTACAATGAGCAGTTCTTC
TRBJ1-1	16	TRBV11-3	TRBD1	.	CASSQEAGGSGTEAFF	TGTGCCAGCAGCCAGGAGGCAGGGGGCTCGGGCACTGAAGCTTTCTTT
TRBJ2-2	16	TRBV24-1	TRBD2	few	CATSDPGGPNTGELFF	TGTGCCACCAGTGATCCGGGGGGACCGAACACCGGGGAGCTGTTTTTT
TRBJ1-3	14	TRBV2	.	many	CASSDLSSGNTIYF	TGTGCCAGCAGTGATCTTTCCTCTGGAAACACCATATATTTT
TRBJ1-1	14	TRBV5-6	.	many	CASSLRQKFAEAFF	TGTGCCAGCAGCTTACGACAGAAATTCGCTGAAGCTTTCTTT
TRBJ1-5	13	TRBV19	.	few	CASTLEPYQPQHF	TGTGCCAGTACCCTGGAGCCCTATCAGCCCCAGCATTTT
TRBJ1-4	16	TRBV5-1	.	many	CASSFQGQASNEKLFF	TGCGCCAGCAGCTTCCAGGGTCAGGCATCTAATGAAAAACTGTTTTTT
TRBJ1-6	16	TRBV7-6	.	.	CASSPTGNFYNSPLHF	TGTGCCAGCAGCCCAACAGGGAACTTCTATAATTCACCCCTCCACTTT
TRBJ2-7	14	TRBV25-1	TRBD2	.	CASTTGGAAYEQYF	TGTGCCAGCACCACCGGGGGGGCGGCCTACGAGCAGTACTTC
TRBJ1-2	14	TRBV6-1	.	.	CASRFDRPNYGYTF	TGTGCCAGCAGGTTCGATAGGCCTAACTATGGCTACACCTTC
TRBJ2-1	17	TRBV11-1	TRBD1	many	CASRLASGQGPYNEQFF	TGTGCCAGCAGGCTGGCTTCGGGACAGGGTCCCTACAATGAGCAGTTCTTC
TRBJ1-1	15	TRBV6-1	TRBD1	many	CASSVSGGGSTEAFF	TGTGCCAGCAGTGTTTCAGGGGGCGGGAGCACTGAAGCTTTCTTT
TRBJ1-1	13	TRBV20-1	.	many	CSAYSGSWTEAFF	TGCAGTGCTTATTCAGGGAGTTGGACTGAAGCTTTCTTT
TRBJ1-2	13	TRBV7-2	TRBD1	many	CASSSQGGRVYTF	TGTGCCAGCAGCTCCCAAGGGGGCAGGGTCTACACCTTC
TRBJ2-3	16	TRBV7-2	TRBD2	few	CASRGSGGAETDTQYF	TGTGCCAGCAGGGGTAGCGGGGGGGCGGAGACAGATACGCAGTATTTT
TRBJ2-5	14	TRBV24-1	.	many	CATSDLGGGETQYF	TGTGCCACCAGTGATTTAGGGGGTGGGGAGACCCAGTACTTC
TRBJ2-7	14	TRBV5-1	.	many	CASSPQLGVSEQYF	TGCGCCAGCAGCCCACAGCTCGGGGTGAGCGAGCAGTACTTC
TRBJ2-7	14	TRBV7-9	.	many	CASSISHREYEQYF	TGTGCCAGCAGCATCTCACACAGGGAATACGAGCAGTACTTC